The entry that follows covers one TCR beta chain sequence. Its antigen remains unidentified. This sample is drawn from a study of shared clonotypes between healthy human individuals. The assay was immunoSEQ multiplex PCR, and TCRdb's table has in-frame clones only and misses some. Of millions of clones in the sample, approximately 95% were seen once. Study-wide results and limits: Against clonotypes common to all four donors, non-shared ones had lower generation probabilities. What naive subsets generally showed was a larger estimated richness than memory subsets showed.

Germline CDR1 and CDR2: MNHNS and SASEGT. This CDR3 spans 12 amino acids. V lost 7 bases, J lost 6 bases, and 10 bases lay in between. This chain joins TRBV6-1 and TRBJ2-1, with a tentative D call TRBD2 (6 bases). This clonotype originated in a man younger than 35 in good health. Some clones in this sample may be carry-over from other donors' samples. The sequenced sample consisted of naive CD4+ T cells from PBMCs. The subset is: CD45RA+ positively selected. The CDR3 coding sequence is TGTGCCAGCAAAACGGAGGGCAATGAGCAGTTCTTC. Translating it yields CASKTEGNEQFF.